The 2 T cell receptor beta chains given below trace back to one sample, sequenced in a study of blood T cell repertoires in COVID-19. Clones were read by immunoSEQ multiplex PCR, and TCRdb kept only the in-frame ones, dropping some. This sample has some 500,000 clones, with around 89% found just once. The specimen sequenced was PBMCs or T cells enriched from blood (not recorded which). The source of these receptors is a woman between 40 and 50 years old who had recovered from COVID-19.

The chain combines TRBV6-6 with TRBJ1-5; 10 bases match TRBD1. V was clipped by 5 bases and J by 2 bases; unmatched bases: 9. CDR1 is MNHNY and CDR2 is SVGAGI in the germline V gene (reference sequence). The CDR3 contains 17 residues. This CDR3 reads CASSPLRGTGGNQPQHF. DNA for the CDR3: TGTGCCAGCAGTCCCTTAAGAGGGACAGGGGGCAATCAGCCCCAGCATTTT.

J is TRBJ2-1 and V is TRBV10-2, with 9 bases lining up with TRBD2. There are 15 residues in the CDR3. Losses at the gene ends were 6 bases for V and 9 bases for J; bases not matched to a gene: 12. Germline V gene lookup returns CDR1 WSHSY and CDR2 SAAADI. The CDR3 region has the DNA TGCGCCAGCAGGACCGGTGCGGGAGGGCCGGGTGAGCAGTTCTTC. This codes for CASRTGAGGPGEQFF.